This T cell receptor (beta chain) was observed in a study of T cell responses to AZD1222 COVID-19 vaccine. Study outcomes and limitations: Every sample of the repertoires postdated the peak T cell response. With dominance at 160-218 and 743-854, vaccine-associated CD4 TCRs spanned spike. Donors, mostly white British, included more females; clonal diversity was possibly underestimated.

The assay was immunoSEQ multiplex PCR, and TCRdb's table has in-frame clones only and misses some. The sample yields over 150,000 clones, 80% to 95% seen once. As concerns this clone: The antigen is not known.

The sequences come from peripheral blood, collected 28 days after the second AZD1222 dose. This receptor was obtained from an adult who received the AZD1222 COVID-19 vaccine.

The CDR3 DNA follows: TGTGCCAGCCGGGACACCCCAGTGAATCAGCCCCAGCATTTT. It yields the protein CASRDTPVNQPQHF. The chain recombines TRBV5-5 with TRBJ1-5, with D possibly TRBD1 on 6 matching bases. Germline V gene sequence: CDR1 SGHKS, CDR2 YYEKEE (reference sequence). Trimming removed 7 bases from V and 4 bases from J, with 15 bases in between. CDR3 length: 14 amino acids.